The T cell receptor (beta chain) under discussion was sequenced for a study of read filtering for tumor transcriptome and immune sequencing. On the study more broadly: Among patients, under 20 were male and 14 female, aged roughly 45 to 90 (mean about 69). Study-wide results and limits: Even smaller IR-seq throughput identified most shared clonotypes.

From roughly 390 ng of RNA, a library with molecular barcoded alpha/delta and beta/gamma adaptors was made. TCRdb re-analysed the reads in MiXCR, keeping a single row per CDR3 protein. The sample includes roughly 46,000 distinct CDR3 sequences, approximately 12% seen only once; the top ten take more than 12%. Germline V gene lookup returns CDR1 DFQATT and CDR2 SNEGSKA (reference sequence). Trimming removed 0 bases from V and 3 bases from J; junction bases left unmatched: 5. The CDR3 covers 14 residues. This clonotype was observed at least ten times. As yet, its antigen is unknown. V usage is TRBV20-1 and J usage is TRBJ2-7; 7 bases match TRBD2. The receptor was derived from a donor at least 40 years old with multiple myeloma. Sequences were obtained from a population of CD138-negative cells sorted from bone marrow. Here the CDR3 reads CSARDPAGRYEQYF. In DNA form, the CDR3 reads TGCAGTGCTAGAGATCCAGCGGGACGCTACGAGCAGTACTTC.